The 13 T cell receptor beta chains reported below all come from one sample, sequenced in a study of blood T cells in healthy people across ages (dated by TCRdb to between 2014 and 2017). Libraries were constructed by 5' RACE. The instrument was an Illumina HiSeq 2500. A second PCR of roughly 7 to 11 cycles was performed with a sample-barcoded 5' primer and a J-beta primer mix. Using fastp trimming at Q25 and MiXCR clonotype assembly, TCRdb reanalyzed the public sequencing data and kept in-frame beta chains. Each CDR3 protein gets just one entry, which takes the most common genes and DNA from the rows behind it. Within this sample are approximately 900,000 distinct CDR3 sequences, with just under 30% of them counted one time only. The ten top clones hold about 10% of the sample. The sample was also reused in another study, on T cells of mothers and their children.

Input material: blood. Receptors were obtained from a woman in her thirties or forties in good health.

Details on this clonotype: It is likely a read error, because the conserved phenylalanine at the end of the CDR3 is missing. CDR3 loop: CASSPPGQGARGYTV. The DNA for the CDR3 is TGTGCCAGCAGTCCACCGGGACAGGGGGCGCGCGGCTACACCGTC. V and J are TRBV7-2 and TRBJ1-2; 12 positions match TRBD1. Germline CDR1 and CDR2: SGHTA and FQGNSA. Trimming removed 6 bases from V and 8 bases from J; junction bases left unmatched: 10. This CDR3 comprises 15 residues.

This clonotype appeared a few times. The chain joins TRBV21-1 to TRBJ2-5; the listed D gene, TRBD2, was not tested against the DNA. TRBV21-1 has pseudogene status. The CDR3 runs 14 residues. CDR3 sequence reads: CASSHPGGEETQYF. In DNA form, the CDR3 reads TGTGCCAGCTCACACCCGGGAGGGGAAGAGACCCAGTACTTC.

This clonotype has only a few counts. This chain connects TRBV28 to TRBJ2-5, with D possibly called TRBD1 or TRBD2 (5 bases each). Trimming took off 5 bases at V and 5 bases at J, with 12 bases between the two ends. This CDR3 comprises 13 residues. The germline CDR1 and CDR2 sequences are MDHEN and SYDVKM. The CDR3 DNA is TGTGCCAGCAGTCGACTGTGGGGGGAGACCCAGTACTTC. Protein product: CASSRLWGETQYF.

There are a few counts of this clonotype. The chain employs TRBV2 and TRBJ2-7, with D possibly called TRBD1 or TRBD2 (5 bases each). Trimming cost V 4 bases and J 4 bases, with 8 bases left between them. CDR3 length: 12 amino acids. CDR1 and CDR2 from the germline V gene are SNHLY and FYNNEI. CDR3 sequence: CASSGDQYEQYF. The CDR3, as DNA: TGTGCCAGCAGTGGGGACCAATACGAGCAGTACTTC.

This chain connects TRBV29-1 to TRBJ2-3, with D perhaps TRBD1 or TRBD2 (6 bases each). Per germline, CDR1 SQVTM and CDR2 ANQGSEA. CDR3 length equals 16 residues. The V end lost 5 bases, the J end lost 2 bases, and 20 bases lay between the germline ends. The CDR3 spells CSVPASWGDNTDTQYF. CDR3 nucleotide sequence: TGCAGCGTTCCTGCCAGTTGGGGGGACAACACAGATACGCAGTATTTT.

In its sample, this clonotype was seen many times. The V gene is TRBV7-9, the J gene TRBJ2-1; TRBD1 might be the D (5 bases). Looked up from germline, CDR1 is SEHNR and CDR2 is FQNEAQ (reference sequence). Trimming cost V 2 bases and J 0 bases, with 20 bases left between them. This CDR3 region has 19 residues. The CDR3 here is CASSLRIVLDRSSYNEQFF. CDR3 nucleotide sequence: TGTGCCAGCAGCTTACGGATCGTCCTTGACAGAAGCTCCTACAATGAGCAGTTCTTC.

Notes on this clonotype: Because the CDR3 is missing its conserved closing phenylalanine or tryptophan, this is likely a read error. The V and J genes are TRBV27 and TRBJ1-2, with D possibly TRBD1 on 6 matching bases. CDR1 and CDR2 from the germline V gene are MNHEY and SMNVEV (reference sequence). V dropped 3 bases and J dropped 5 bases, with 13 bases sitting between them. CDR3 length equals 14 residues. The CDR3 region is CASSFGTPPYGYTI. CDR3 nucleotides: TGTGCCAGCAGTTTCGGGACACCACCTTATGGCTACACCATC.

This clonotype was seen only a few times. The V and J genes are TRBV7-2 and TRBJ2-5; 14 nucleotides align to TRBD2. Germline V gives CDR1 SGHTA, CDR2 FQGNSA. CDR3 length: 16 residues. V shed 3 bases, J shed 5 bases, and the junction held 5 bases outside the gene matches. The chain's CDR3 is CASSFGLAGGRETQYF. In DNA, the CDR3 is TGTGCCAGCAGCTTCGGACTAGCGGGGGGTCGGGAGACCCAGTACTTC.

The chain uses TRBV3-1 and TRBJ1-5; 7 bases are a match to TRBD1. With 1 base clipped from V and 0 bases from J, the junction kept 3 bases outside the gene matches. CDR3 size: 16 residues. Germline CDR1 and CDR2: LGHDT and YNNKEL (reference sequence). The CDR3 nucleotides are TGTGCCAGCAGCCAAGCCGGGACAGATAGCAATCAGCCCCAGCATTTT. Protein sequence: CASSQAGTDSNQPQHF.

This clonotype was counted only a few times. The V and J genes are TRBV14 and TRBJ2-3; D is undetermined. The CDR3 runs 14 residues. Germline lookup yields CDR1 SGHDN and CDR2 FVKESK. The V gene lost 4 bases and the J gene lost 4 bases, with 12 bases spanning the gap. The CDR3 region has the DNA TGTGCCAGCAGCCCCCTGGAAGATTCAGATACGCAGTATTTT. This gives the protein CASSPLEDSDTQYF.

Here the CDR3 DNA reads TGTGCCAGCAGCCAAGATTGGGACACCTACGAGCAGTACTTC. This gives the protein CASSQDWDTYEQYF. The genes are TRBV3-1 and TRBJ2-7, with D perhaps matching TRBD1 (6 bases). Germline V CDR1 and CDR2: LGHDT, YNNKEL (reference sequence). CDR3 size: 14 residues. Trimming cost V 0 bases and J 2 bases, with 8 bases left between them.

Ten or more counts support this clonotype. The V gene is TRBV25-1, the J gene TRBJ2-7, with TRBD2 as a possible D gene (5 bases). This CDR3 is built from 13 residues. The germline V gene encodes CDR1 MGHDK and CDR2 SYGVNS. Trimming removed 4 bases at V and 5 bases at J, with 12 bases between. The DNA of the CDR3 is TGTGCCAGCAGTGGGGTCGGGGTTAACGAGCAGTACTTC. This codes for CASSGVGVNEQYF.

This clonotype was observed a handful of times. The V and J genes are TRBV7-9 and TRBJ1-3; 9 bases match TRBD1. Germline loops: CDR1 SEHNR, CDR2 FQNEAQ (reference sequence). Trimming cost V 5 bases and J 4 bases; bases outside gene matches: 3. CDR3 length equals 14 residues. Here the CDR3 reads CASSRDREGNTIYF. Here the CDR3 DNA reads TGTGCCAGCAGCCGGGACAGGGAAGGAAACACCATATATTTT.